This entry concerns a single T cell receptor (beta chain). Antigen: not known. This record belongs to a study of shared clonotypes between healthy human individuals. General study points: Rarefaction showed that sequencing of sorted subsets was incomplete (despite large depth).

The trim removed 2 bases at V and 2 bases at J, leaving 4 bases unmatched. CDR3 size: 15 residues. Looked up from germline, CDR1 is MNHEY and CDR2 is SMNVEV (reference sequence). TCRdb's copy holds only in-frame clones and misses some; the assay was immunoSEQ multiplex PCR. Of some 2,500,000 clones listed, 80% to 95% are singletons. The specimen was naive CD4+ T cells from PBMCs. Subset described: CD45RA+ positively selected. The rearrangement uses TRBV27 and TRBJ2-7; 9 positions match TRBD2. The clonotype comes from a man aged 18 to 35 in good health. Some clones in this sample may be carry-over from other donors' samples. CDR3 in DNA: TGTGCCAGCAGTTTAAAAGCGGGAGGAACCTACGAGCAGTACTTC. The encoded protein is CASSLKAGGTYEQYF.